This T cell receptor (beta chain) was sequenced in a study of PD-L1 blockade in urothelial cancer. Trimming at V came to 5 bases and at J to 1 base, leaving 4 bases not matched to a gene. The CDR3 consists of 14 residues. Germline CDR1 reads SGHDT; CDR2 reads YYEEEE. Sequenced by immunoSEQ multiplex PCR; TCRdb stores in-frame clones only, minus some. The sample records 130,000 or so clones, roughly 80% being singletons. Noted time point: pretreatment peripheral blood. The starting material was PBMCs, obtained around atezolizumab (anti-PD-L1) treatment. V is TRBV5-6 and J is TRBJ2-7; 9 nucleotides agree with TRBD1. The sequence was collected from a man aged 45-65 years with urothelial cancer. CDR3 residues: CASRQGALSYEQYF. CDR3 in DNA: TGTGCCAGCAGACAGGGGGCCCTTTCCTACGAGCAGTACTTC.